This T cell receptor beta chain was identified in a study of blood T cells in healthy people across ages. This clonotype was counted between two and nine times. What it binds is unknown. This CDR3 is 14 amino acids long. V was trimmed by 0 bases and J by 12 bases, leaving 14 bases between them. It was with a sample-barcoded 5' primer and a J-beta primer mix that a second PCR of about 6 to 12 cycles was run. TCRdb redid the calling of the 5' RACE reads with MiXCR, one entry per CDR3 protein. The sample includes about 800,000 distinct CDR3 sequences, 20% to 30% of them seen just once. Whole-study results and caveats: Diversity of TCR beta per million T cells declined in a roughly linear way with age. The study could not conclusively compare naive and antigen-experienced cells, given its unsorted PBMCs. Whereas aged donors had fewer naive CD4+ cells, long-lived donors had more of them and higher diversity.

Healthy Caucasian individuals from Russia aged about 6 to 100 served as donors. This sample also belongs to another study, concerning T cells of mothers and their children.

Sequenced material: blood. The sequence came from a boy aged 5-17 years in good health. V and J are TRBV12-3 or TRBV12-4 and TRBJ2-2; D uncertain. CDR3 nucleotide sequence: TGTGCCAGCAGTTTAGCCAGATCTATAGGGAAGCTGTTTTTT. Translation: CASSLARSIGKLFF.